These 20 T cell receptor beta chains share one sample of origin, sequenced in a study of blood T cell repertoires in COVID-19. Method: immunoSEQ multiplex PCR; TCRdb's copy keeps in-frame clones and lacks some. The profile shows over 50,000 clones, approximately 86% of them singletons. Sequences were obtained from peripheral blood. These receptors were collected from a human donor in a cohort sampled during active COVID-19.

J is TRBJ2-7 and V is TRBV27; the D gene is possibly TRBD1 (6 bases). The germline V gene has CDR1 MNHEY and CDR2 SMNVEV (reference sequence). The CDR3 has 15 amino acids. V lost 5 bases to trimming and J lost 5 bases, with 19 bases between them. CDR3 nucleotides: TGTGCCAGCAGTCCATATGACAGGTCGTCCCACGAGCAGTACTTC. Encoded protein: CASSPYDRSSHEQYF.

This chain uses TRBV2 with TRBJ1-5; no reliable D call. V lost 0 bases and J 4 bases, leaving 10 bases between the germline ends. There are 15 residues in the CDR3. Germline V gene lookup returns CDR1 SNHLY and CDR2 FYNNEI. The CDR3 coding sequence is TGTGCCAGCAGTGAAGCGCGAGGGTTAAATCAGCCCCAGCATTTT. Translated: CASSEARGLNQPQHF.

The chain is built from TRBV6-4 and TRBJ1-1; no firm D call. The CDR3 sequence is 13 residues long. The V end lost 2 bases, the J end lost 4 bases, and 8 bases lay between the germline ends. Germline V gene data show CDR1 as MRHNA and CDR2 as SNTAGT. The CDR3 region has the DNA TGTGCCAGCAGTGACGCCCCAGGCACTGAAGCTTTCTTT. Amino acid sequence: CASSDAPGTEAFF.

The table lists this clone with a count of one. The rearrangement joins TRBV27 to TRBJ2-7; tentatively, D is TRBD2 (6 bases). Per the germline V gene, CDR1 is MNHEY and CDR2 is SMNVEV (reference sequence). The ends were cut back, 6 bases at V and 2 bases at J, with 11 bases in the middle. This CDR3 contains 13 residues. The DNA for the CDR3 is TGTGCCAGCAGGGGGCGGGACCCCTACGAGCAGTACTTC. Encoded protein: CASRGRDPYEQYF.

The chain has TRBV29-1 and TRBJ1-3, with 7 bases that match TRBD1. CDR1 SQVTM and CDR2 ANQGSEA come from the germline V gene. With V trimmed by 5 bases and J by 4 bases, 8 bases remained unmatched. The CDR3 spans 14 residues. CDR3 DNA sequence: TGCAGCGTTCGGGACAGCCACCGGGGAAACACCATATATTTT. Amino acids: CSVRDSHRGNTIYF.

This CDR3 is CASSTGLAGVYEQYF. Here the CDR3 DNA reads TGTGCCAGCAGCACCGGACTAGCGGGAGTCTACGAGCAGTACTTC. The chain links TRBV7-2 to TRBJ2-7, with TRBD2 matching over 13 bases. The CDR3 length is 15 residues. Germline trimming cut 5 bases from V and 3 bases from J; bases unmatched to any gene: 4. The V gene's germline CDR1 is SGHTA and CDR2 FQGNSA.

This clone is a singleton in its sample. The J gene is TRBJ2-2, the V gene TRBV7-2, with D perhaps TRBD1 (6 bases). The CDR3 extends over 15 amino acids. Trimming cost V 5 bases and J 4 bases, with 14 bases left between them. The V gene's germline CDR1 is SGHTA and CDR2 FQGNSA. The CDR3 loop reads CASSPTGSGTGELFF. As DNA, the CDR3 is TGTGCCAGCAGCCCTACAGGGAGCGGCACCGGGGAGCTGTTTTTT.

The chain is built from TRBV5-4 and TRBJ2-5; 9 nucleotides match TRBD2. CDR1 SGHNT and CDR2 YYREEE come from the germline V gene (reference sequence). After removal of 0 bases from V and 5 bases from J, the junction contained 8 bases not matched to a gene. This CDR3 region has 16 residues. The CDR3 is CASSLGLAGPRETQYF. The CDR3 coding sequence is TGTGCCAGCAGCTTGGGGCTAGCGGGGCCTAGGGAGACCCAGTACTTC.

This chain uses TRBV9 with TRBJ1-4, with TRBD1 identical over 8 bases. Trimming took 4 bases from V and 7 from J; bases not matched to a gene: 6. The CDR3 contains 14 residues. Germline CDR1 SGDLS, CDR2 YYNGEE. The CDR3 coding sequence is TGTGCCAGCAGCCTCAGGGGGCTGGGTGAAAAACTGTTTTTT. This gives the protein CASSLRGLGEKLFF.

This clone was counted a single time. The gene calls are TRBV28 and TRBJ2-3; TRBD2 aligns across 11 bases. V gave up 5 bases and J gave up 0 bases; unmatched junction bases: 1. The length of the CDR3 is 15 residues. Germline V lookup: CDR1 MDHEN, CDR2 SYDVKM. The CDR3 bases are TGTGCCAGCAGTCTAGCGGGAGGCAGCACAGATACGCAGTATTTT. The encoded protein is CASSLAGGSTDTQYF.

In its sample, this clone was seen a few times. The V and J genes are TRBV28 and TRBJ2-7; a weak D match, TRBD1 (6 bases). There are 15 residues in the CDR3. Trimming removed 6 bases from V and 0 bases from J, with 15 bases in between. Germline CDR1 MDHEN, CDR2 SYDVKM. The CDR3 loop reads CASRKQGTSSYEQYF. For the CDR3, the DNA is TGTGCCAGCAGGAAACAGGGTACTAGCTCCTACGAGCAGTACTTC.

This clone came up once. V and J are TRBV6-6 and TRBJ1-2; D might be TRBD1 (5 bases). Trimming removed 4 bases at V and 10 bases at J, with 19 bases between. In germline, CDR1 is MNHNY, CDR2 SVGAGI (reference sequence). The CDR3 sequence is 14 residues long. CDR3 DNA sequence: TGTGCCAGCAGTTCAGACAGAAACCGCGGGGACTACACCTTC. It translates to CASSSDRNRGDYTF.

This chain uses TRBV19 with TRBJ2-2; TRBD1 aligns across 9 bases. The CDR3 runs to 18 residues. V shed 4 bases, J shed 1 base, and the junction held 10 bases outside the gene matches. Germline V gene sequence: CDR1 LNHDA, CDR2 SQIVND (reference sequence). CDR3 residues: CASSTTKQGAWNTGELFF. The CDR3 bases are TGTGCCAGTAGTACGACCAAACAGGGGGCCTGGAACACCGGGGAGCTGTTTTTT.

V gene TRBV28 combines with J gene TRBJ1-2, with 8 bases aligning to TRBD1. V dropped 7 bases and J dropped 4; count of bases not matched to a gene: 5. There are 13 residues in the CDR3. CDR1 MDHEN and CDR2 SYDVKM come from the germline V gene. The CDR3 sequence is CASTRTGTYGYTF. The CDR3 region has the DNA TGTGCCAGCACCCGGACAGGGACCTATGGCTACACCTTC.

The chain carries TRBV27 and TRBJ2-1; possible D gene TRBD2, 5 bases. The germline V gene encodes CDR1 MNHEY and CDR2 SMNVEV (reference sequence). The CDR3 runs 13 residues. Trimming took off 3 bases at V and 5 bases at J, with 8 bases between the two ends. The CDR3 DNA reads as TGTGCCAGCAGTTTCCCAGCGGACAATGAGCAGTTCTTC. Its protein product is CASSFPADNEQFF.

The gene calls are TRBV2 and TRBJ2-1; no firm D call. The length of the CDR3 is 13 residues. Trimming removed 1 base from V and 8 bases from J, with 9 bases in between. CDR1 and CDR2 from the germline V gene are SNHLY and FYNNEI. CDR3 nucleotides: TGTGCCAGCAGTGAAGTAGCATTAGATGAGCAGTTCTTC. It encodes CASSEVALDEQFF.

On this clone: At one end, the junction sequence differs from germline, possibly due to a read error. This chain uses TRBV4-1 with TRBJ1-4, with D hard to call. The CDR3 spans 16 residues. Germline-derived CDR1 and CDR2 are MGHRA and YSYEKL. CDR3 bases: TGCGCCAGCAGCCAAGTTCAACAGTTCGGTAATGAAAGACTGTTTTTT. Translated, it gives CASSQVQQFGNERLFF.

This clone was seen only once. This rearrangement joins TRBV19 to TRBJ2-5, with TRBD1 identical over 9 bases. The V segment lost 7 bases and the J segment 5 bases; nucleotides outside the gene matches: 8. This CDR3 has 14 residues. Per the germline V gene, CDR1 is LNHDA and CDR2 is SQIVND (reference sequence). In nucleotides, the CDR3 is TGTGCCAGTACCGACAGGGGGTCAGGGGAGACCCAGTACTTC. Residues: CASTDRGSGETQYF.

The chain uses TRBV27 and TRBJ2-5; possible D gene TRBD1, 6 bases. The germline gives CDR1 MNHEY, CDR2 SMNVEV (reference sequence). The CDR3 consists of 14 residues. The V end lost 6 bases, the J end lost 2 bases, and 13 bases lay between the germline ends. The DNA for the CDR3 is TGTGCCAGCAGCCGACAGGTAGGGCAAGAGACCCAGTACTTC. This encodes CASSRQVGQETQYF.

This clone was seen a few times. J is TRBJ1-2 and V is TRBV5-4, with 8 bases that match TRBD1. The CDR3 is made up of 14 amino acids. Germline CDR1 SGHNT, CDR2 YYREEE (reference sequence). The trim removed 4 bases at V and 4 bases at J, leaving 6 bases unmatched. The CDR3, as DNA: TGTGCCAGCAGCCGGGACAGGACCCTCTATGGCTACACCTTC. Encoded protein: CASSRDRTLYGYTF.